The 14 T cell receptor beta chains presented below share a single source sample, sequenced in a study of technical replicates of blood from a few donors. Profiled with immunoSEQ multiplex PCR; TCRdb holds only in-frame clones, not every one. The sample contains around 100,000 clones, around 96% of which appear only once. The specimen sequenced was T cells isolated from PBMCs. These receptor sequences come from a human donor in good health.

V is TRBV25-1 and J is TRBJ1-1; possible D gene TRBD1, 5 bases. The V end lost 0 bases, the J end lost 1 base, and 9 bases lay between the germline ends. Germline V gene sequence: CDR1 MGHDK, CDR2 SYGVNS. This CDR3 has 15 residues. This chain's CDR3 is CASSEYRDSNTEAFF. CDR3 DNA: TGTGCCAGCAGTGAATACAGGGACTCGAACACTGAAGCTTTCTTT.

This chain uses TRBV14 with TRBJ2-2; the match to TRBD1 covers 8 bases. V lost 5 bases to trimming and J lost 5 bases; unmatched junction nucleotides: 13. This CDR3 region has 17 residues. CDR1 SGHDN and CDR2 FVKESK come from the germline V gene. For the CDR3, the DNA is TGTGCCAGCAGCTACTATTTAGTAGGACAGGGAACCGGGGAGCTGTTTTTT. This sequence encodes CASSYYLVGQGTGELFF.

The chain recombines TRBV6-6 with TRBJ2-1; TRBD2 agrees at 7 bases. V trimming: 2 bases; J trimming: 5 bases; junction bases outside the gene matches: 6. CDR3 length: 15 residues. Germline V gives CDR1 MNHNY, CDR2 SVGAGI (reference sequence). The CDR3 DNA follows: TGTGCCAGCAGTTACCTCAGCGGGGCAAACAATGAGCAGTTCTTC. Protein product: CASSYLSGANNEQFF.

This chain links TRBV19 with TRBJ1-4; possibly TRBD1 for D (5 bases). The germline V gene encodes CDR1 LNHDA and CDR2 SQIVND (reference sequence). Trimming pared 4 bases from V and 4 bases from J, leaving 7 bases between. The CDR3 loop spans 13 amino acids. In DNA form, the CDR3 reads TGTGCCAGTAGTAGGGGGGTTAATGAAAAACTGTTTTTT. Translation gives CASSRGVNEKLFF.

As regards this clone: Other nucleotide sequences from this sample produce the same CDR3. The genes are TRBV6-5 and TRBJ2-5, with D perhaps matching TRBD2 (5 bases). Trimming pared 5 bases from V and 2 bases from J, leaving 9 bases between. Germline V CDR1 and CDR2: MNHEY, SVGAGI. CDR3 size: 13 residues. For the CDR3, the DNA is TGTGCCAGCAGTCTAGGACTTCAAGAGACCCAGTACTTC. Its translation is CASSLGLQETQYF.

The chain employs TRBV4-1 and TRBJ2-1; 9 bases map to TRBD1. Germline V lookup: CDR1 MGHRA, CDR2 YSYEKL. J was trimmed by 8 bases and V by 3 bases; bases with no gene match: 11. The CDR3 contains 16 residues. CDR3 amino acids: CASSQERTGAFDEQFF. In nucleotides, the CDR3 is TGCGCCAGCAGCCAGGAAAGGACAGGGGCCTTCGATGAGCAGTTCTTC.

This rearrangement joins TRBV7-9 to TRBJ2-5; 8 bases agree with TRBD2. The CDR3 has 14 residues. With 5 bases clipped from V and 2 bases from J, the junction kept 4 bases outside the gene matches. Germline V gene sequence: CDR1 SEHNR, CDR2 FQNEAQ (reference sequence). The CDR3 is CASSPTSGQETQYF. In DNA form, the CDR3 reads TGTGCCAGCAGCCCCACTAGCGGACAAGAGACCCAGTACTTC.

The chain carries TRBV11-3 and TRBJ2-3; 9 bases fit TRBD2. The germline V gene encodes CDR1 SGHNT and CDR2 YENEEA. The CDR3 is 14 amino acids. The V and J ends lost 9 bases and 5 bases, in that order; junction bases with no gene match: 9. CDR3 nucleotide sequence: TGTGCCAGTGGCGGGCTAGCGGGACAAGATACGCAGTATTTT. This sequence encodes CASGGLAGQDTQYF.

The count of this clone is one. The genes are TRBV23-1 and TRBJ2-7; no clear D gene. TRBV23-1 is filed as an ORF, its function uncertain. The CDR3 covers 17 residues. V was pared by 0 bases and J by 0 bases, with 15 bases between. CDR3 amino acids: CASSQSWSEENSYEQYF. The CDR3 DNA follows: TGCGCCAGCAGTCAATCGTGGTCCGAGGAGAACTCCTACGAGCAGTACTTC.

The chain couples TRBV7-9 to TRBJ1-2; TRBD1 matches at 8 bases. The CDR3 is 14 amino acids. The germline gives CDR1 SEHNR, CDR2 FQNEAQ (reference sequence). J gave up 7 bases and V 5 bases, and 9 bases lay outside the gene matches. The CDR3 reads CASSPIDRGRGYTF. In DNA form, the CDR3 reads TGTGCCAGCAGCCCTATAGACAGGGGACGTGGCTACACCTTC.

V is TRBV4-1 and J is TRBJ2-5; 7 bases agree with TRBD2. The germline V gene has CDR1 MGHRA and CDR2 YSYEKL. The ends lost 6 bases at V and 4 bases at J; junction bases unmatched: 5. The CDR3 extends over 13 amino acids. The CDR3 DNA reads as TGCGCCAGCAGTCCAGGGAGGGGAGAGACCCAGTACTTC. Amino acid sequence: CASSPGRGETQYF.

This rearrangement joins TRBV5-4 to TRBJ2-1; D uncertain. Germline lookup yields CDR1 SGHNT and CDR2 YYREEE (reference sequence). This CDR3 comprises 15 residues. Deletions cut 0 bases from V and 0 bases from J, with 7 bases between. The CDR3 loop is CASSLDISSYNEQFF. CDR3 in DNA: TGTGCCAGCAGCTTGGACATAAGCTCCTACAATGAGCAGTTCTTC.

The chain combines TRBV5-4 with TRBJ2-2, with TRBD1 identical over 8 bases. The CDR3 runs to 14 residues. Germline values: CDR1 SGHNT, CDR2 YYREEE (reference sequence). Losses at the gene ends were 7 bases for V and 2 bases for J; bases not matched to a gene: 4. The CDR3 bases are TGTGCCAGCTTGGACAGGGTCAACACCGGGGAGCTGTTTTTT. It specifies CASLDRVNTGELFF.

This rearrangement joins TRBV4-1 to TRBJ2-5, with 8 bases identical to TRBD1. CDR3 size: 15 residues. Germline assignment: CDR1 MGHRA and CDR2 YSYEKL. V trimming: 4 bases; J trimming: 3 bases; junction bases outside the gene matches: 7. The CDR3 DNA follows: TGCGCCAGCAGCCCTTACGACAGGGGCAAAGAGACCCAGTACTTC. Amino acid sequence: CASSPYDRGKETQYF.